This T cell receptor beta chain was found in a study of response to subunit inactivated influenza vaccine. CDR3 size: 12 residues. Trimming removed 5 bases at V and 1 base at J, with 6 bases between. Germline CDR1 SGHTA, CDR2 FQGNSA. TCRdb called the RT-PCR reads again in MiXCR, with one record for every CDR3 protein. The sample includes about 170,000 distinct CDR3 sequences, approximately 12% of them seen just once. A word on this clonotype: Its antigen is unknown.

General observations from the study: Few new T cells, the authors suggested, are recruited by each seasonal influenza vaccination.

The sample was also linked to a second study, of T cells expressing NK-cell markers. As that report states: A 5'RACE template switching approach incorporating UMIs was used to make TCR beta cDNA. In several experiments, sorting was confined to alpha-beta TCR T cells through use of an anti-gamma-delta TCR antibody.

This sample comprised CD8+ T cells sorted from PBMCs, obtained 11 to 12 days after vaccination. The TCR was taken from a middle-aged man who received an inactivated influenza vaccine. The gene calls are TRBV7-2 and TRBJ2-7; no definite D call. In DNA, the CDR3 is TGTGCCAGCAGCCCCCTATCCTACGAGCAGTACTTC. It translates to CASSPLSYEQYF.